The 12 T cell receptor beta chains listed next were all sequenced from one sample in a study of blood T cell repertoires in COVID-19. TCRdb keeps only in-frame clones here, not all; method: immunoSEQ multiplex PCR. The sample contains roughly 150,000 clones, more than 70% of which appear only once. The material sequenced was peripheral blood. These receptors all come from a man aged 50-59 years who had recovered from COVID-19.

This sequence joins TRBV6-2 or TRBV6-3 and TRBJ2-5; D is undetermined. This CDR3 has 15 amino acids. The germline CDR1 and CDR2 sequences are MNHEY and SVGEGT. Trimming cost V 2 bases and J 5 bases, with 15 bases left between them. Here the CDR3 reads CASSYTYSGGETQYF. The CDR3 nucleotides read TGTGCCAGCAGTTACACCTATTCGGGTGGGGAGACCCAGTACTTC.

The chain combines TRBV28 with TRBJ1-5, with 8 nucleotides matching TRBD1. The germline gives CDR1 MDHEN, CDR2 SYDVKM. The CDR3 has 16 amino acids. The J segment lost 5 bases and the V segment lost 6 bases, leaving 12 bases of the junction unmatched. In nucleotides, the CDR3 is TGTGCCAGCAGCTCGCCGGGACAGGCGTCTTATCAGCCCCAGCATTTT. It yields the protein CASSSPGQASYQPQHF.

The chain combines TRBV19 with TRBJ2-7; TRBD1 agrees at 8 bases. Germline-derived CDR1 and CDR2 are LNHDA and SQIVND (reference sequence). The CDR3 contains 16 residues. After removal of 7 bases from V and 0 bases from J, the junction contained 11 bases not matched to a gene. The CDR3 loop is CASMGRRQGSSYEQYF. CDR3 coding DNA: TGTGCCAGTATGGGGAGGCGACAGGGGAGCTCCTACGAGCAGTACTTC.

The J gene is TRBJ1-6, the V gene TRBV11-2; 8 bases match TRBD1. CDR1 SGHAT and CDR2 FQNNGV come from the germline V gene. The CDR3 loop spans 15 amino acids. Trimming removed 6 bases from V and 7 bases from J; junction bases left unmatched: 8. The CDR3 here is CASSSTGVGNSPLHF. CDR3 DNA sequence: TGTGCCAGCAGTTCGACAGGGGTCGGGAATTCACCCCTCCACTTT.

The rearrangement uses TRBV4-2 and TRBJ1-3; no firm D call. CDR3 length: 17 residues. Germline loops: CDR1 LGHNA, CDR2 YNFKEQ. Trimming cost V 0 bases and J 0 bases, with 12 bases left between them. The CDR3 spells CASSQEFRGSSGNTIYF. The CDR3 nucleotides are TGTGCCAGCAGCCAAGAATTTCGGGGTAGCTCTGGAAACACCATATATTTT.

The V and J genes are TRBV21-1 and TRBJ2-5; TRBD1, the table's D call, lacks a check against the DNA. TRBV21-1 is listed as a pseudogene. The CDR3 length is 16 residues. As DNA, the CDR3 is TGTGCCAGCCCGGAGAACAGGAGTCTGGGGTGGAAGACCCAGTACTTC. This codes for CASPENRSLGWKTQYF.

The CDR3 DNA reads as TGCGCCAGCAGCCGCGGGAGTTACAATGAGCAGTTCTTC. Translation gives CASSRGSYNEQFF. The gene calls are TRBV4-1 and TRBJ2-1, with TRBD2 matching over 7 bases. The CDR3 extends over 13 amino acids. J gave up 4 bases and V 4 bases, and 1 base lay outside the gene matches. CDR1 and CDR2 from the germline V gene are MGHRA and YSYEKL.

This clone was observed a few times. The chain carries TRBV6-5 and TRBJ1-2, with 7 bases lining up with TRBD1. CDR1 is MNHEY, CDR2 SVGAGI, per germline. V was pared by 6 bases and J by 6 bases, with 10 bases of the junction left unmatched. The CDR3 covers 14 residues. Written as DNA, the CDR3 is TGTGCCAGCAGCCGACAGGGTGGTGGGAATGGCTACACCTTC. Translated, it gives CASSRQGGGNGYTF.

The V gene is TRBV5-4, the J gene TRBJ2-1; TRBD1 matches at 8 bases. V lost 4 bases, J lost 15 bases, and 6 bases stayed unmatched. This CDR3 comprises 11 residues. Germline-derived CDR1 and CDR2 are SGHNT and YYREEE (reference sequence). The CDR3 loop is CASSGGQGRFF. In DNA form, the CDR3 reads TGTGCCAGCAGCGGCGGACAGGGAAGGTTCTTC.

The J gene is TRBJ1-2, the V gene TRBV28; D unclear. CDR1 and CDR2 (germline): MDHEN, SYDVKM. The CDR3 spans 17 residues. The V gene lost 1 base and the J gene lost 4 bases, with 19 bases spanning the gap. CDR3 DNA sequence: TGTGCCAGCAGTTTATCGGGATCACCGGAGACCCTCTATGGCTACACCTTC. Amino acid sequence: CASSLSGSPETLYGYTF.

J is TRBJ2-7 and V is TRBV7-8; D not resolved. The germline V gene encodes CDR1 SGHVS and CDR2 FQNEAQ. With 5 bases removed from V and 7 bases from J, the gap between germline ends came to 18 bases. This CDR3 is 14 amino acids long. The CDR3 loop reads CASSPSGLIGEQYF. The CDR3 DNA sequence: TGTGCCAGCAGCCCCTCTGGCCTGATCGGGGAGCAGTACTTC.

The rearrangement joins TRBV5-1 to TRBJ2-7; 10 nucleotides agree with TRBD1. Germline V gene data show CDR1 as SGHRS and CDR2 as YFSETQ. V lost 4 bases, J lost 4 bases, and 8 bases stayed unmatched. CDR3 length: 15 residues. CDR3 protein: CASSVRDRGIYEQYF. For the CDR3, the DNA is TGCGCCAGCAGCGTCCGGGACAGGGGAATTTACGAGCAGTACTTC.